The sample holds many counts of the clone carrying this T cell receptor beta chain. Its antigen is currently unknown. In making TCR cDNA, 5'RACE template switching added a universal primer site and UMIs to it. TCRdb independently ran MiXCR on the 5' RACE reads; one entry per CDR3 protein. The sample consists of roughly 310,000 distinct CDR3 sequences, 3.6% of them appearing once. The CDR3 runs 14 residues. From germline, CDR1 is MNHEY and CDR2 SMNVEV (reference sequence). V lost 9 bases to trimming and J lost 4 bases, with 13 bases between them. The source of the sample is a study of T cells after yellow fever vaccination. Findings and limits, study-wide: Reappearance after the booster was observed for most primary-vaccination clones (about 96% CD4, almost 90% CD8).

Sequenced here: PBMCs, sampled on the day of the yellow fever booster vaccination. This TCR derives from a man aged 18 to 29 who received the YFV17D yellow fever vaccine. The V gene is TRBV27, the J gene TRBJ2-6; the D gene is possibly TRBD2 (6 bases). CDR3 protein: CASRSEGGANVLTF. In DNA form, the CDR3 reads TGTGCCAGTCGATCGGAGGGAGGGGCCAACGTCCTGACTTTC.